The following is a T cell receptor beta chain sequence with its context. This specimen belongs to a study of blood T cell repertoires in COVID-19. Trimming removed 1 base from V and 4 bases from J, with 8 bases in between. Germline lookup yields CDR1 SGHTA and CDR2 FQGNSA. The CDR3 runs 13 residues. Sequencing was performed with immunoSEQ multiplex PCR; in TCRdb, only in-frame clones are kept and a portion is missing. The sample consists of under 150,000 clones, roughly 85% of them appearing once. Input material: peripheral blood. The clonotype originates from an elderly man with acute or convalescent COVID-19. The rearrangement uses TRBV7-2 and TRBJ2-7, with D uncertain. DNA of the CDR3: TGTGCCAGCAGCTTAGTTGTCACTTACGAGCAGTACTTC. Protein product: CASSLVVTYEQYF.